The TCR beta chain under discussion was sequenced for a study of identical twins. Findings and caveats of the study: Beta out-of-frame sequences showed weaker excess sharing between twins.

It was template switching that added a universal primer site, and there were unique molecular identifiers on the cDNA. TCRdb called the 5' RACE reads again in MiXCR, with one record for every CDR3 protein. The sample includes 300,000 to 350,000 distinct CDR3 sequences, roughly an eighth seen only once; the top ten take around 7.8%. Trimming took off 1 base at V and 4 bases at J, with 5 bases between the two ends. Germline assignment: CDR1 SGHVS and CDR2 FNYEAQ. The length of the CDR3 is 13 residues. This clonotype occurred many times. Its antigen remains unknown. These data also formed part of another study, on yellow fever vaccine responses in identical twins. That work contributes: A vaccine T cell response that seemed partly convergent and partly personalized was reported in twins.

J is TRBJ2-1 and V is TRBV7-6; D not certain. The receptor was isolated from a woman aged 18-29 years in good health. The sample comprised CD8+ T cells sorted from blood. The CDR3 bases are TGTGCCAGCAGCTTAGAAGTTTACAATGAGCAGTTCTTC. Its translation is CASSLEVYNEQFF. The full variable domain, completed using reference TRBV7-6 and TRBJ2-1, is GAGVSQSPRYKVTKRGQDVALRCDPISGHVSLYWYRQALGQGPEFLTYFNYEAQQDKSGLPNDRFSAERPEGSISTLTIQRTEQRDSAMYRCASSLEVYNEQFFGPGTRLTVL.